This T cell receptor beta chain comes out of a study of T cells in Graves' hyperthyroidism and ophthalmopathy. Trimming stripped 4 bases from V and 8 bases from J, with 12 bases between. Germline loops: CDR1 SGHAT, CDR2 FQDESV (reference sequence). This CDR3 is built from 13 residues. Researchers took RNA transcripts and amplified the TCR beta CDR3 regions from them. The HTBI primer set was used in a first-round RT-PCR of the TCR CDR3. MiXCR was run by TCRdb on the multiplex PCR reads, yielding one entry per CDR3 protein. The table includes about 350,000 distinct CDR3 sequences, about 14% detected once. This clonotype has ten or more counts.

This sequence originates from a woman aged 25 to 39 with Graves' hyperthyroidism. Sequencing was carried out using blood. The V call is TRBV11-1, the J call TRBJ2-1, with D maybe TRBD1 (5 bases). The CDR3 region is CASSWGWVDEQFF. The CDR3 coding sequence is TGTGCCAGCAGCTGGGGCTGGGTCGATGAGCAGTTCTTC.